The rows below give T cell receptor beta chains drawn from one sample of a study of blood T cell repertoires in COVID-19. The method was immunoSEQ multiplex PCR; TCRdb's version includes in-frame clones alone and lacks a portion of them. The sample contains about 160,000 clones, under 95% of which appear only once. Material: peripheral blood. The receptors originated from a man younger than 35 with acute or convalescent COVID-19. The CDR3 runs from the conserved cysteine through the conserved F or W.

j_gene: TRBJ2-1
v_gene: TRBV10-3
CDR3aa: CAIRPGLAVSNEQFF

j_gene: TRBJ2-3
v_gene: TRBV13
CDR3aa: CASSQREGHNTDTQYF

j_gene: TRBJ2-1
v_gene: TRBV6-6
CDR3aa: CASLLGLAGGNGEQFF

j_gene: TRBJ2-5
v_gene: TRBV11-2
CDR3aa: CASSLDRGRAGETQYF

j_gene: TRBJ1-2
v_gene: TRBV9
CDR3aa: CASSGTGHDVYGYTF

j_gene: TRBJ2-3
v_gene: TRBV10-3
CDR3aa: CAITRLSTDTQYF

j_gene: TRBJ1-3
v_gene: TRBV5-1
CDR3aa: CASSTVSGLSGNTIYF

j_gene: TRBJ1-2
v_gene: TRBV6-5
CDR3aa: CASRRDRGMYGYTF

j_gene: TRBJ2-1
v_gene: TRBV5-1
CDR3aa: CASSLRDRRDEQFF

j_gene: TRBJ1-3
v_gene: TRBV7-6
CDR3aa: CASSLTPQGGNTIYF

j_gene: TRBJ1-5
v_gene: TRBV12-5
CDR3aa: CASGSTGRGHQPQHF

j_gene: TRBJ2-7
v_gene: TRBV2
CDR3aa: CASSEGTGGLIEQYF

j_gene: TRBJ2-6
v_gene: TRBV15
CDR3aa: CATSKVGAAGANVLTF

j_gene: TRBJ1-3
v_gene: TRBV5-1
CDR3aa: CASSLEGANSGNTIYF

j_gene: TRBJ1-6
v_gene: TRBV19
CDR3aa: CASMGQGLRGGSPLHF

j_gene: TRBJ1-3
v_gene: TRBV18
CDR3aa: CASSPVIGGEAGNTIYF

j_gene: TRBJ2-5
v_gene: TRBV19
CDR3aa: CASSIVAGHQETQYF

j_gene: TRBJ1-2
v_gene: TRBV29-1
CDR3aa: CSDLTGANYGYTF

j_gene: TRBJ1-1
v_gene: TRBV7-9
CDR3aa: CASSLAANTEAFF

j_gene: TRBJ2-3
v_gene: TRBV9
CDR3aa: CASSPRPASGAAGHTDTQYF

j_gene: TRBJ2-3
v_gene: TRBV18
CDR3aa: CASSPQLGGNENTQYF

j_gene: TRBJ2-1
v_gene: TRBV9
CDR3aa: CASSLGQGAASSYNEQFF

j_gene: TRBJ1-1
v_gene: TRBV7-9
CDR3aa: CASSFQTGGRTEAFF

j_gene: TRBJ2-7
v_gene: TRBV21-1
CDR3aa: CASSPPGTADTHYEQYF

j_gene: TRBJ1-3
v_gene: TRBV3-1/TRBV3-2
CDR3aa: CASSKQGRYGNTIYF

j_gene: TRBJ2-7
v_gene: TRBV6-5
CDR3aa: CASSYQGNWGTYEQYF

j_gene: TRBJ1-1
v_gene: TRBV3-1/TRBV3-2
CDR3aa: CASSQGQGTEAFF

j_gene: TRBJ1-5
v_gene: TRBV4-1
CDR3aa: CASSQGERLLQDIYSNQPQHF

j_gene: TRBJ1-6
v_gene: TRBV5-1
CDR3aa: CASSPVSVYNSPLHF

j_gene: TRBJ2-7
v_gene: TRBV27
CDR3aa: CASSQQGFPYEQYF

j_gene: TRBJ1-6
v_gene: TRBV14
CDR3aa: CASSRLTLGGQFNSPLHF

j_gene: TRBJ2-1
v_gene: TRBV9
CDR3aa: CASSATGGNEQFF

j_gene: TRBJ2-7
v_gene: TRBV11-2
CDR3aa: CASSLGRGTYEQYF

j_gene: TRBJ1-1
v_gene: TRBV28
CDR3aa: CASSFRGPLEAFF

j_gene: TRBJ2-7
v_gene: TRBV5-1
CDR3aa: CASSLDGGGGEQYF